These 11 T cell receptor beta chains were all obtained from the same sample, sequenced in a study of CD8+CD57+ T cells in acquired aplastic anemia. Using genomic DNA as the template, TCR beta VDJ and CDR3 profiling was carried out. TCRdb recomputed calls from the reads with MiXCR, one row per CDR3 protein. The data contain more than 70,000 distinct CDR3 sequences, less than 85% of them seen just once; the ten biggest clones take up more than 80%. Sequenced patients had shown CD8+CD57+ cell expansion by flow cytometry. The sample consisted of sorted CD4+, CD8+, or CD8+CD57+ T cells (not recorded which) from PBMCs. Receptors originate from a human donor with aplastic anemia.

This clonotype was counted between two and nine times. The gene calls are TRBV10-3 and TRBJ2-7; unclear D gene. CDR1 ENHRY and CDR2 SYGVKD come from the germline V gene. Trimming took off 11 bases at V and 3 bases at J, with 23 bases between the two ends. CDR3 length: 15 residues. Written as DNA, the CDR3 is TGTGCCGCCAACTCCAACTCCAACAGAGACTACGAGCAGTACTTC. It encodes CAANSNSNRDYEQYF.

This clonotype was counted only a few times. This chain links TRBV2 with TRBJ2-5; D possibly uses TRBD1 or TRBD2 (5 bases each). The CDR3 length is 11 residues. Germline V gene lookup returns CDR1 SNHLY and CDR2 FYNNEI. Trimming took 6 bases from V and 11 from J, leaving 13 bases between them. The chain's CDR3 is CASRGRTSQYF. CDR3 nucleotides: TGTGCCAGCAGGGGACGGACCTCACAGTACTTC.

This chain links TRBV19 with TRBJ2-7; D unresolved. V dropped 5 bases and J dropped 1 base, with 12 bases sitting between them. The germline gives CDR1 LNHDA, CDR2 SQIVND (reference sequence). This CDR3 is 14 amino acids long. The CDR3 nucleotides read TGTGCCAGTAGTCCCGATACTGGTTCCTACGAGCAGTACTTC. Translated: CASSPDTGSYEQYF. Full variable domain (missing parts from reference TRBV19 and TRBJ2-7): DGGITQSPKYLFRKEGQNVTLSCEQNLNHDAMYWYRQDPGQGLRLIYYSQIVNDFQKGDIAEGYSVSREKKESFPLTVTSAQKNPTAFYLCASSPDTGSYEQYFGPGTRLTVT.

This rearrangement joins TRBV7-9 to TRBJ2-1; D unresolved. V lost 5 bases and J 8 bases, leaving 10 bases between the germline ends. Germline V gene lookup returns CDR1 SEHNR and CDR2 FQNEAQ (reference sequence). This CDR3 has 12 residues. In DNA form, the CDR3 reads TGTGCCAGCAGCCCCCAGTCAGATGAGCAGTTCTTC. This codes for CASSPQSDEQFF.

The CDR3 protein is CASSGGRGREETQYF. The CDR3 nucleotides are TGTGCCAGCAGTGGGGGGCGCGGGAGGGAAGAGACCCAGTACTTC. The chain carries TRBV7-6 and TRBJ2-5; TRBD2 aligns across 9 bases. Germline V CDR1 and CDR2: SGHVS, FNYEAQ. The CDR3 totals 15 residues. With V trimmed by 6 bases and J by 3 bases, 8 bases remained unmatched.

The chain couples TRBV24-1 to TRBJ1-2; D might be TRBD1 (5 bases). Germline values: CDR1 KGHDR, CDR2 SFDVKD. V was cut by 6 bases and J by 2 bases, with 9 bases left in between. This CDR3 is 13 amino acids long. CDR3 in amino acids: CATSKGLNYGYTF. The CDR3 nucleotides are TGTGCCACCAGTAAGGGGCTCAACTATGGCTACACCTTC.

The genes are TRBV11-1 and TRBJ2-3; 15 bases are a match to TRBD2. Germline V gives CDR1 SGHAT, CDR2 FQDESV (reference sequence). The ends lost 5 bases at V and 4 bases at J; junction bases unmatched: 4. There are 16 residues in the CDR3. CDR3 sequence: CASSLGLAGGADTQYF. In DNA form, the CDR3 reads TGTGCCAGCAGCCTCGGACTAGCGGGAGGGGCAGATACGCAGTATTTT.

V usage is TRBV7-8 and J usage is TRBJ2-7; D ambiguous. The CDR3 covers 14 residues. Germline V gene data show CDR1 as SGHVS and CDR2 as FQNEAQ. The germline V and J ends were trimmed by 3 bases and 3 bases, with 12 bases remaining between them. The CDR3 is CASSFPYQNYEQYF. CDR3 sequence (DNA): TGTGCCAGCAGCTTTCCGTATCAAAACTACGAGCAGTACTTC.

The chain's CDR3 is CASSVFSGELFF. CDR3 nucleotides: TGTGCCAGCAGCGTTTTCAGCGGGGAGCTGTTTTTT. The V gene is TRBV9, the J gene TRBJ2-2, with D unresolved. Germline CDR1 is SGDLS and CDR2 is YYNGEE. The length of the CDR3 is 12 residues. Trimming took off 2 bases at V and 7 bases at J, with 6 bases between the two ends. Variable domain in full (rest from reference TRBV9 and TRBJ2-2): DSGVTQTPKHLITATGQRVTLRCSPRSGDLSVYWYQQSLDQGLQFLIQYYNGEERAKGNILERFSAQQFPDLHSELNLSSLELGDSALYFCASSVFSGELFFGEGSRLTVL.

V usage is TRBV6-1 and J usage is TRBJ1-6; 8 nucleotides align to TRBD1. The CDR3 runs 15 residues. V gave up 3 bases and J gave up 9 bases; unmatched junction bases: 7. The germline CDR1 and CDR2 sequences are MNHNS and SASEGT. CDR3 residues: CASSEDRVGGSPLHF. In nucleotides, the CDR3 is TGTGCCAGCAGTGAGGACAGGGTGGGTGGTTCACCCCTCCACTTT.

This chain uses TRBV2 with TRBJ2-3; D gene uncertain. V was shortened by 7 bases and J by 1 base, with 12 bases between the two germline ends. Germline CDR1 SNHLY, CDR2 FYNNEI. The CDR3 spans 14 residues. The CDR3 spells CASIKNTGTDTQYF. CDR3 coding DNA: TGTGCCAGCATTAAAAATACCGGCACAGATACGCAGTATTTT.